The clone carrying this T cell receptor beta chain turned up a few times. Antigen specificity is unknown. Mismatch with germline at one junction end may stem from a read error. The data stem from a study of cytomegalovirus exposure and HLA in healthy donors. Germline V gene data show CDR1 as SSHAT and CDR2 as FNYEAQ (reference sequence). The CDR3 loop spans 15 amino acids. General study points: Highest at DRB1 and lowest at HLA-C, TCR association rates differed among HLA loci in a later analysis.

In the PCR, 60 Vbeta and 13 Jbeta primers were used. The method was immunoSEQ multiplex PCR; TCRdb's version includes in-frame clones alone and lacks a portion of them. This sample carries approximately 160,000 clones, around 78% of them seen once, and the ten largest clones take 1%. At collection, donors were nominally healthy, but unrecorded immune exposures were probable. The chain joins TRBV7-7 to TRBJ2-1, with 13 bases matching TRBD2. Sequencing used PBMCs. The sequence derives from a woman aged 40 to 50 in good health and CMV-seronegative. CDR3 residues: CASSRTSGSVNEQFF. CDR3 bases: TGTGCTAGCAGCAGGACTAGCGGGAGTGTTAATGAGCAGTTCTTC.